One and the same sample provided the 17 T cell receptor beta chains below, sequenced in a study of blood T cell repertoires in COVID-19. Libraries were prepared by immunoSEQ multiplex PCR; TCRdb keeps only in-frame clonotypes and omits some of them. This table holds over 90,000 clones, approximately 84% found once. Input material: peripheral blood. The receptor source for this set is a human donor in a cohort sampled during active COVID-19.

This clone was detected a few times. This chain joins TRBV4-1 and TRBJ2-7; 7 nucleotides agree with TRBD1. CDR3 size: 14 residues. With 0 bases clipped from V and 4 bases from J, the junction kept 3 bases outside the gene matches. Germline lookup yields CDR1 MGHRA and CDR2 YSYEKL. The CDR3 reads CASSQEGQKYEQYF. Here the CDR3 DNA reads TGCGCCAGCAGCCAAGAGGGACAGAAATACGAGCAGTACTTC.

This clone has only a few counts. V gene TRBV5-1 combines with J gene TRBJ1-5; TRBD1 is a possible D gene (6 bases). Trimming cost V 5 bases and J 5 bases, with 14 bases left between them. The CDR3 loop spans 14 amino acids. CDR1 is SGHRS, CDR2 YFSETQ, per germline. This CDR3 is CASRWDIGDQPQHF. The CDR3 nucleotides are TGCGCCAGCAGATGGGACATCGGAGATCAGCCCCAGCATTTT.

The CDR3 coding sequence is TGTGCCAGCAGCTCCACAGACAGGTTCAGCTACGAGCAGTACTTC. This gives the protein CASSSTDRFSYEQYF. This chain joins TRBV28 and TRBJ2-7; the D gene is possibly TRBD1 (6 bases). Germline V gives CDR1 MDHEN, CDR2 SYDVKM. The ends were cut back, 6 bases at V and 3 bases at J, with 18 bases in the middle. The length of the CDR3 is 15 residues. The variable domain in full, with the rest retrieved from reference TRBV28 and TRBJ2-7, is DVKVTQSSRYLVKRTGEKVFLECVQDMDHENMFWYRQDPGLGLRLIYFSYDVKMKEKGDIPEGYSVSREKKERFSLILESASTNQTSMYLCASSSTDRFSYEQYFGPGTRLTVT.

The chain is built from TRBV28 and TRBJ2-1; the match to TRBD2 covers 9 bases. V shed 5 bases, J shed 9 bases, and the junction held 8 bases outside the gene matches. CDR1 and CDR2 from the germline V gene are MDHEN and SYDVKM. The CDR3 extends over 14 amino acids. The CDR3 nucleotides are TGTGCCAGCAGTCAATTGGCGGGGGGGGGTGAGCAGTTCTTC. Translation: CASSQLAGGGEQFF.

The V call is TRBV28, the J call TRBJ2-7; no clear D gene. Trimming shortened V by 3 bases and J by 2 bases, and 11 bases separated the two germline ends. This CDR3 comprises 14 residues. Germline V gives CDR1 MDHEN, CDR2 SYDVKM. This chain's CDR3 is CASSLDAGTYEQYF. In nucleotides, the CDR3 is TGTGCCAGCAGTTTGGATGCAGGAACCTACGAGCAGTACTTC. Looking up the rest from reference TRBV28 and TRBJ2-7 gives the full variable domain: DVKVTQSSRYLVKRTGEKVFLECVQDMDHENMFWYRQDPGLGLRLIYFSYDVKMKEKGDIPEGYSVSREKKERFSLILESASTNQTSMYLCASSLDAGTYEQYFGPGTRLTVT.

Concerning this clone: Other DNA sequences in this specimen translate into the identical CDR3. This chain uses TRBV15 with TRBJ1-6; 10 bases fit TRBD1. The germline CDR1 and CDR2 sequences are LNHNV and YYDKDF (reference sequence). J gave up 13 bases and V 5 bases, and 14 bases lay outside the gene matches. The CDR3 length is 16 residues. In DNA form, the CDR3 reads TGTGCCACCAGCGGGCTGGGACAGGGGACCAAATCGCCCCTCCACTTT. The encoded protein is CATSGLGQGTKSPLHF. Full variable domain (outside the CDR3, taken from reference TRBV15 and TRBJ1-6): DAMVIQNPRYQVTQFGKPVTLSCSQTLNHNVMYWYQQKSSQAPKLLFHYYDKDFNNEADTPDNFQSRRPNTSFCFLDIRSPGLGDTAMYLCATSGLGQGTKSPLHFGNGTRLTVT.

This chain connects TRBV10-3 to TRBJ1-2, with D possibly TRBD1 on 6 matching bases. CDR3 size: 13 residues. V lost 4 bases to trimming and J lost 7 bases, with 13 bases between them. CDR1 is ENHRY, CDR2 SYGVKD, per germline. This chain's CDR3 is CAISAGEESGYTF. CDR3 DNA sequence: TGTGCCATCAGTGCAGGGGAAGAGAGTGGCTACACCTTC.

The sample holds one count of this clone. The genes are TRBV5-1 and TRBJ2-3, with D perhaps matching TRBD2 (5 bases). This CDR3 has 15 residues. Germline V CDR1 and CDR2: SGHRS, YFSETQ. The V gene lost 4 bases and the J gene lost 2 bases, with 14 bases spanning the gap. As DNA, the CDR3 is TGCGCCAGCAGCCGATCTATCGGGATCACAGATACGCAGTATTTT. Its protein product is CASSRSIGITDTQYF.

In its sample, this clone was seen once. The rearrangement links TRBV14 to TRBJ2-1; TRBD1 agrees at 11 bases. Germline V gene lookup returns CDR1 SGHDN and CDR2 FVKESK. This CDR3 has 15 amino acids. J lost 8 bases, V lost 2 bases, and 5 bases had no gene match. This CDR3 reads CASSQFGQGAHEQFF. The CDR3, as DNA: TGTGCCAGCAGCCAATTCGGACAGGGGGCCCATGAGCAGTTCTTC.

This chain connects TRBV24-1 to TRBJ2-7; 12 bases line up with TRBD2. V was pared by 2 bases and J by 5 bases, with 12 bases of the junction left unmatched. The CDR3 covers 18 residues. Germline loops: CDR1 KGHDR, CDR2 SFDVKD. The CDR3 nucleotides read TGTGCCACCAGTGATTCGACCGCGACTAGCGGGAGTTTCGACGAGCAGTACTTC. As protein: CATSDSTATSGSFDEQYF.

The gene calls are TRBV4-1 and TRBJ2-7; TRBD2 matches at 8 bases. The V gene end was trimmed by 0 bases and the J gene end by 4 bases; junction bases not matched to a gene: 11. Germline CDR1 MGHRA, CDR2 YSYEKL. The CDR3 runs 17 residues. CDR3 in amino acids: CASSQDARGGREYEQYF. As DNA, the CDR3 is TGCGCCAGCAGCCAAGATGCCCGGGGGGGGAGGGAGTACGAGCAGTACTTC.

The chain uses TRBV5-5 and TRBJ2-1; 8 nucleotides align to TRBD1. The V and J ends lost 5 bases and 0 bases, in that order; junction bases with no gene match: 7. Germline-derived CDR1 and CDR2 are SGHKS and YYEKEE (reference sequence). The CDR3 has 16 residues. CDR3 coding DNA: TGTGCCAGCAGACTGGGACAGGTTAGCTCCTACAATGAGCAGTTCTTC. Its protein is CASRLGQVSSYNEQFF.

The V call is TRBV11-2, the J call TRBJ2-5; D is possibly TRBD1 (6 bases). The ends were cut back, 1 base at V and 5 bases at J, with 14 bases in the middle. CDR1 and CDR2 (germline): SGHAT, FQNNGV. The CDR3 spans 15 residues. The CDR3 nucleotides are TGTGCCAGCAGCTTAGTGGGTCTAGGGGGTGAGACCCAGTACTTC. Its protein product is CASSLVGLGGETQYF.

The gene calls are TRBV18 and TRBJ1-2, with unresolved D. Germline-derived CDR1 and CDR2 are KGHSH and LQKENI. The CDR3 has 13 residues. Trimming shortened V by 1 base and J by 8 bases, and 11 bases separated the two germline ends. The CDR3 nucleotides read TGTGCCAGCTCACCACGAACAGAGACGGGCTACACCTTC. Protein: CASSPRTETGYTF.

The chain combines TRBV9 with TRBJ2-7; 7 bases align to TRBD1. The trim removed 4 bases at V and 3 bases at J, leaving 7 bases unmatched. Germline values: CDR1 SGDLS, CDR2 YYNGEE. The CDR3 is 14 amino acids. For the CDR3, the DNA is TGTGCCAGCAGCCCCCGGGGACAGTACTACGAGCAGTACTTC. It encodes CASSPRGQYYEQYF. The full variable domain, with the rest looked up from reference TRBV9 and TRBJ2-7, is DSGVTQTPKHLITATGQRVTLRCSPRSGDLSVYWYQQSLDQGLQFLIQYYNGEERAKGNILERFSAQQFPDLHSELNLSSLELGDSALYFCASSPRGQYYEQYFGPGTRLTVT.

This clone was detected only once. The chain joins TRBV5-1 to TRBJ2-2; 12 nucleotides line up with TRBD2. The CDR3 covers 17 residues. The germline V gene has CDR1 SGHRS and CDR2 YFSETQ. The V segment lost 3 bases and the J segment 2 bases; nucleotides outside the gene matches: 5. CDR3 DNA: TGCGCCAGCAGCTACGGACTAGCGGGGACAAACACCGGGGAGCTGTTTTTT. Translated: CASSYGLAGTNTGELFF.

CDR3 nucleotide sequence: TGTGCCAGCAGCGTTTCCCCTCACCATCCGGGACAGATATACGAGCAGTACTTC. Its translation: CASSVSPHHPGQIYEQYF. The chain recombines TRBV9 with TRBJ2-7; 7 nucleotides agree with TRBD1. The CDR3 length is 18 residues. CDR1 SGDLS and CDR2 YYNGEE come from the germline V gene. After removal of 2 bases from V and 4 bases from J, the junction contained 18 bases not matched to a gene.